The 25 T cell receptor beta chains listed next were all sequenced from one sample in a study of patients and donors after allogeneic stem cell transplantation. One entry per CDR3 protein, called by TCRdb with MiXCR from the RT-PCR reads. The sample has hundreds of thousands of distinct CDR3 sequences; about a sixth are singletons. Input material: blood, either unsorted or a sorted T cell fraction (not recorded which). The receptors come from a human donor who was either an allogeneic HSCT recipient or a stem cell or donor lymphocyte infusion donor (not recorded which). It is not recorded whose cells these are; they may come from a transplant donor.

This clonotype has more than one count but fewer than ten. The chain couples TRBV18 to TRBJ2-1, with 9 bases identical to TRBD2. Germline trimming cut 3 bases from V and 0 bases from J; bases unmatched to any gene: 3. Germline V gives CDR1 KGHSH, CDR2 LQKENI. The CDR3 has 16 residues. The DNA of the CDR3 is TGTGCCAGCTCACCCCTAGCGGGGAGCTCCTACAATGAGCAGTTCTTC. Residues: CASSPLAGSSYNEQFF.

There are many counts of this clonotype. V gene TRBV7-9 combines with J gene TRBJ2-3; 7 bases are shared with TRBD2. The V and J ends lost 5 bases and 4 bases, in that order; junction bases with no gene match: 3. The CDR3 is 13 amino acids. The germline V gene encodes CDR1 SEHNR and CDR2 FQNEAQ (reference sequence). DNA of the CDR3: TGTGCCAGCAGCCCGACTAGCCCAGATACGCAGTATTTT. Residues: CASSPTSPDTQYF.

The chain couples TRBV20-1 to TRBJ1-4, with D possibly matching TRBD1 (5 bases). The germline V gene encodes CDR1 DFQATT and CDR2 SNEGSKA (reference sequence). This CDR3 has 11 residues. V lost 5 bases and J 8 bases, leaving 9 bases between the germline ends. The CDR3 nucleotides are TGCAGTGCTGGGACTCGGGAAAAACTGTTTTTT. Amino acids: CSAGTREKLFF.

The V gene is TRBV5-1, the J gene TRBJ1-1, with 10 bases fitting TRBD1. This CDR3 is 17 amino acids long. In germline, CDR1 is SGHRS, CDR2 YFSETQ. The V and J ends lost 7 bases and 4 bases, in that order; junction bases with no gene match: 16. CDR3 residues: CASRTWRTGGWSTEAFF. DNA of the CDR3: TGCGCCAGCCGAACATGGCGGACAGGGGGTTGGAGCACTGAAGCTTTCTTT.

V and J are TRBV6-2 or TRBV6-3 and TRBJ2-5; no clear D gene. Deletions cut 0 bases from V and 9 bases from J, with 14 bases between. This CDR3 region has 14 residues. Per the germline V gene, CDR1 is MNHEY and CDR2 is SVGEGT. CDR3 nucleotide sequence: TGTGCCAGCAGTTACTCGGGTGTCAACGTGGCCCAGTACTTC. It encodes CASSYSGVNVAQYF.

The chain carries TRBV18 and TRBJ2-7; D might be TRBD1 or TRBD2, each matching 5 bases. Trimming removed 6 bases at V and 9 bases at J, with 18 bases between. The CDR3 extends over 13 amino acids. CDR1 KGHSH and CDR2 LQKENI come from the germline V gene. The CDR3 loop reads CASSTGALLGQYF. In DNA form, the CDR3 reads TGTGCCAGCTCGACCGGGGCCTTGCTCGGGCAGTACTTC. The full variable domain, with the rest looked up from reference TRBV18 and TRBJ2-7, is NAGVMQNPRHLVRRRGQEARLRCSPMKGHSHVYWYRQLPEEGLKFMVYLQKENIIDESGMPKERFSAEFPKEGPSILRIQQVVRGDSAAYFCASSTGALLGQYFGPGTRLTVT.

This clonotype came up a few times. This may be a read error: a much more frequent sequence differs by one nucleotide. The V call is TRBV4-1, the J call TRBJ1-1, with D tentatively TRBD1 (5 bases). Germline loops: CDR1 MGHRA, CDR2 YSYEKL. CDR3 size: 13 residues. Trimming took 3 bases from V and 1 from J, leaving 6 bases between them. The CDR3 DNA sequence: TGCGCCAGCAGCCACCAGGGGAACACTGAAGCTTTCTTT. It codes for CASSHQGNTEAFF.

This clonotype has a handful of counts. V and J are TRBV20-1 and TRBJ2-4; 9 nucleotides align to TRBD1. CDR3 length equals 13 residues. J lost 4 bases, V lost 6 bases, and 4 bases had no gene match. CDR1 and CDR2 from the germline V gene are DFQATT and SNEGSKA (reference sequence). CDR3 nucleotide sequence: TGCAGTGCCTCCGGGACAGGGAAAAACATTCAGTACTTC. Translating it yields CSASGTGKNIQYF.

The rearrangement uses TRBV6-1 and TRBJ2-7; 9 nucleotides match TRBD1. Per germline, CDR1 MNHNS and CDR2 SASEGT. This CDR3 is 16 amino acids long. Trimming cost V 6 bases and J 5 bases; bases outside gene matches: 14. The CDR3 protein is CASRVTGGLFPDEQYF. CDR3 bases: TGTGCCAGCAGGGTGACAGGGGGTCTATTTCCGGACGAGCAGTACTTC.

This clonotype has only a few counts. V usage is TRBV2 and J usage is TRBJ2-7, with TRBD1 matching 7 bases. V was clipped by 5 bases and J by 7 bases; unmatched bases: 11. Germline V gene lookup returns CDR1 SNHLY and CDR2 FYNNEI. The CDR3 loop spans 14 amino acids. The chain's CDR3 is CASSNRGGWWEQYF. CDR3 DNA: TGTGCCAGCAGTAACAGGGGCGGTTGGTGGGAGCAGTACTTC. The variable domain in full, completed from reference TRBV2 and TRBJ2-7, reads EPEVTQTPSHQVTQMGQEVILRCVPISNHLYFYWYRQILGQKVEFLVSFYNNEISEKSEIFDDQFSVERPDGSNFTLKIRSTKLEDSAMYFCASSNRGGWWEQYFGPGTRLTVT.

This clonotype was found a few times. This chain connects TRBV25-1 to TRBJ2-4; weak D call: TRBD1 (6 bases). The V end was cut by 2 bases, the J end by 6 bases, with 14 bases between. The CDR3 is made up of 15 amino acids. Germline CDR1 is MGHDK and CDR2 is SYGVNS. CDR3 DNA sequence: TGTGCCAGCAGTGAACCTATGGAAGGGGGAAACATTCAGTACTTC. This encodes CASSEPMEGGNIQYF.

This chain connects TRBV6-6 to TRBJ1-1; D is uncertain. With 6 bases removed from V and 3 bases from J, the gap between germline ends came to 11 bases. The germline V gene has CDR1 MNHNY and CDR2 SVGAGI (reference sequence). This CDR3 region has 13 residues. CDR3 nucleotide sequence: TGTGCCAGCAGCCCGAGACATTACACTGAAGCTTTCTTT. Its protein product is CASSPRHYTEAFF.

The chain combines TRBV29-1 with TRBJ1-2; possible D gene TRBD1, 6 bases. V lost 3 bases and J 7 bases, leaving 12 bases between the germline ends. The V gene's germline CDR1 is SQVTM and CDR2 ANQGSEA. This CDR3 contains 12 residues. The CDR3 region is CSVEGARSGYTF. The CDR3 coding sequence is TGCAGCGTTGAGGGGGCCCGGAGTGGCTACACCTTC. Combining the CDR3 with reference TRBV29-1 and TRBJ1-2 gives the whole variable domain SAVISQKPSRDICQRGTSLTIQCQVDSQVTMMFWYRQQPGQSLTLIATANQGSEATYESGFVIDKFPISRPNLTFSTLTVSNMSPEDSSIYLCSVEGARSGYTFGSGTRLTVV.

The rearrangement uses TRBV12-3 or TRBV12-4 and TRBJ2-2; 7 bases map to TRBD1. The CDR3 is made up of 16 amino acids. Losses at the gene ends were 7 bases for V and 3 bases for J; bases not matched to a gene: 11. For the CDR3, the DNA is TGTGCCAGCATAGTTTTGTGGCAGGGGGACACCGGGGAGCTGTTTTTT. This codes for CASIVLWQGDTGELFF.

The rearrangement uses TRBV7-2 and TRBJ1-1, with D uncertain. This CDR3 region has 15 residues. Trimming cost V 4 bases and J 2 bases, with 14 bases left between them. The germline V gene has CDR1 SGHTA and CDR2 FQGNSA. CDR3 DNA sequence: TGTGCCAGCAGCTCCCGAGCGGGTGGAAACACTGAAGCTTTCTTT. Its translation is CASSSRAGGNTEAFF.

This clonotype was detected many times. The chain joins TRBV7-9 to TRBJ1-1; D not certain. Germline assignment: CDR1 SEHNR and CDR2 FQNEAQ (reference sequence). The CDR3 contains 13 residues. Trimming left V 1 base short and J 6 bases short, with 9 bases between. DNA for the CDR3: TGTGCCAGCAGCTTAGGTTTGGCAGCTGAAGCTTTCTTT. Its translation is CASSLGLAAEAFF. The full variable domain, in which reference TRBV7-9 and TRBJ1-1 provide the parts outside the CDR3, is DTGVSQNPRHKITKRGQNVTFRCDPISEHNRLYWYRQTLGQGPEFLTYFQNEAQLEKSRLLSDRFSAERPKGSFSTLEIQRTEQGDSAMYLCASSLGLAAEAFFGQGTRLTVV.

The V call is TRBV19, the J call TRBJ2-7, with D possibly called TRBD1 or TRBD2 (5 bases each). CDR1 and CDR2 (germline): LNHDA, SQIVND (reference sequence). V dropped 9 bases and J dropped 2 bases, with 23 bases sitting between them. The CDR3 consists of 16 residues. The CDR3 here is CASPGSGRDGTYEQYF. The CDR3 nucleotides read TGTGCCAGCCCCGGGTCGGGTCGGGACGGAACCTACGAGCAGTACTTC.

The rearrangement uses TRBV24-1 and TRBJ2-7; D is unresolved. Germline V gene sequence: CDR1 KGHDR, CDR2 SFDVKD. The V end was cut by 3 bases, the J end by 2 bases, with 7 bases between. The CDR3 spans 13 residues. The chain's CDR3 is CATSDPSTYEQYF. For the CDR3, the DNA is TGTGCCACCAGTGATCCGTCAACCTACGAGCAGTACTTC.

The genes are TRBV20-1 and TRBJ1-4; 7 bases line up with TRBD1. CDR1 DFQATT and CDR2 SNEGSKA come from the germline V gene (reference sequence). After removal of 4 bases from V and 3 bases from J, the junction contained 2 bases not matched to a gene. This CDR3 has 13 amino acids. The CDR3 nucleotides read TGCAGTGCTAAGGGGGCGGCTAATGAAAAACTGTTTTTT. Translating gives CSAKGAANEKLFF.

The J gene is TRBJ2-3, the V gene TRBV3-1, with D perhaps TRBD1 or TRBD2 (6 bases each). CDR1 LGHDT and CDR2 YNNKEL come from the germline V gene (reference sequence). Deletions cut 1 base from V and 4 bases from J, with 15 bases between. The CDR3 is 16 amino acids. CDR3 in amino acids: CASSQGGGTTSDTQYF. DNA for the CDR3: TGTGCCAGCAGCCAAGGAGGGGGGACCACTTCAGATACGCAGTATTTT.

The chain uses TRBV23-1 and TRBJ1-5, with 7 bases identical to TRBD1. TRBV23-1 is placed among ORFs of uncertain function. V gave up 8 bases and J gave up 5 bases; unmatched junction bases: 21. The CDR3 is made up of 18 amino acids. The CDR3 coding sequence is TGCGCCAGCGTCAACCCCCCTCGGATACAGGGGAGTGATCAGCCCCAGCATTTT. It is translated as CASVNPPRIQGSDQPQHF.

The sample holds many counts of this clonotype. This chain joins TRBV4-3 and TRBJ2-1; a possible D gene is TRBD2 (6 bases). V dropped 2 bases and J dropped 0 bases, with 8 bases sitting between them. The CDR3 loop spans 15 amino acids. Germline V gives CDR1 LGHNA, CDR2 YSLEER. The CDR3 sequence: CASSQRLGSYNEQFF. The CDR3 region has the DNA TGCGCCAGCAGCCAAAGACTAGGCTCCTACAATGAGCAGTTCTTC.

The chain uses TRBV12-3 or TRBV12-4 and TRBJ1-1; tentatively, D is TRBD1 (5 bases). The germline V and J ends were trimmed by 5 bases and 0 bases, with 13 bases remaining between them. CDR3 length: 15 amino acids. The CDR3 here is CASSARGTLNTEAFF. CDR3 in DNA: TGTGCCAGCAGTGCCCGGGGGACGCTGAACACTGAAGCTTTCTTT.

This clonotype was observed a few times. The chain is built from TRBV7-9 and TRBJ2-7; 12 nucleotides match TRBD1. This CDR3 is 14 amino acids long. Per germline, CDR1 SEHNR and CDR2 FQNEAQ (reference sequence). V lost 9 bases, J lost 4 bases, and 7 bases stayed unmatched. Here the CDR3 reads CASGVGQGAYEQYF. As DNA, the CDR3 is TGTGCCAGTGGAGTGGGACAGGGGGCTTACGAGCAGTACTTC.

This clonotype occurred many times. The chain carries TRBV5-1 and TRBJ1-2; the match to TRBD1 covers 8 bases. CDR1 and CDR2 (germline): SGHRS, YFSETQ. V shed 3 bases and J 4 bases; nucleotides not matched to a gene: 5. The CDR3 is 14 amino acids. The CDR3 DNA is TGCGCCAGCAGCTCCACCGGGACAGGCTATGGCTACACCTTC. It specifies CASSSTGTGYGYTF. The variable domain in full, completed from reference TRBV5-1 and TRBJ1-2, reads KAGVTQTPRYLIKTRGQQVTLSCSPISGHRSVSWYQQTPGQGLQFLFEYFSETQRNKGNFPGRFSGRQFSNSRSEMNVSTLELGDSALYLCASSSTGTGYGYTFGSGTRLTVV.